This TCR beta chain was found in a study of blood T cells in healthy people across ages (dated by TCRdb to 2014 to 2015). With respect to the entire study: In model experiments, template switching captured roughly one uniquely barcoded TCR beta cDNA molecule for every two T cells. Age-related changes in TCR beta repertoire diversity were measured in the study by deep sequencing normalized with unique cDNA molecular identifiers. Four age groups were formed from the donors: young (average about 17 years), middle-aged (approximately 40), aged (around 68) and long-lived (about 80). To avoid experimental bias, donors of different ages were spread randomly across the sequencing lanes. For two donors (one aged 18 to 30 and one aged 80 or older), the study analyzed two additional independent replicas of 1 million unique cDNA reads from the same blood draw.

Remarks on this clonotype: There is no known antigen for this receptor. No base quality values were provided; no much bigger clone lies one nucleotide off.

Donors were 40 or so systemically healthy Caucasian individuals from Russia aged about 6 to 100 years. Ten milliliters of peripheral blood were drawn from each donor into EDTA-treated Vacutainer tubes. Ficoll-Paque density-gradient centrifugation was used to isolate PBMCs, with at least 6 million per sample. Total RNA was extracted from PBMCs with Trizol reagent, with at least 6 micrograms obtained per sample. Naive CD45RAhigh/CD27high T cell percentages were measured by flow cytometry on a PBMC aliquot from every donor. Overall results and qualifications from the work: Compared with the aged group, the long-lived group had more naive CD4+ T cells, fewer expanded clones and increased TCR diversity, a pattern suggesting age selection. Because donor CMV infection status was unknown, age-related changes in expanded clonotypes were potentially confounded. Since profiling was done on bulk unsorted PBMCs, naive and antigen-experienced compartments could not be conclusively compared. There was a strong correlation between observed TCR beta diversity and the percentage of naive T cells measured by flow cytometry. Observed TCR beta diversity per million T cells fell roughly linearly with age, and a significant reduction was already apparent by age roughly 40. Total diversity estimates from one million sequenced T cells were considered lower bounds and underestimates.

The library was prepared using 5' RACE. The second PCR ran for about 6 to 12 cycles and used a J-beta primer mix along with a sample-barcoded 5' primer. A unique molecular identifier was introduced onto each TCR beta cDNA molecule by a template-switch 5' adaptor carrying 12 random nucleotides. Each sample yielded at least 2.5 million CDR3-containing paired-end reads. First-strand cDNA was synthesized from all RNA with the Mint cDNA synthesis kit, primed by a TRBC-specific oligonucleotide. All cDNA was treated with uracil-DNA glycosylase and then went through a first 18-cycle PCR with the universal primers M1SS and BC2_uni_R. Per the authors' processing: Each sample was normalized by randomly selecting 1 million high-quality reads, each carrying a distinct molecular identifier. Reads sharing molecular identifiers were discarded rather than binned into consensus sequences. CDR3 identification, clonotype clustering and error correction used MiTCR with a Q25 quality threshold and the strictest error-elimination algorithm. Lower-bound total TCR beta diversity was estimated with a nonparametric unseen species model using Euler transformation. TCRdb itself trimmed the public reads at Q25 with fastp, ran MiXCR and retained productive beta chains. For every CDR3 protein sequence, its rows merge into one entry that carries the most common genes and DNA. TCRdb's processing, not the authors', yielded these V and J calls. The sample data list 1.8 million or so distinct CDR3 sequences, and about 39% of these were observed just once. 20% to 25% of the sample is held by the ten biggest clonotypes.

Trimming removed 9 bases from V and 2 bases from J, leaving 16 bases between the germline ends. CDR1 and CDR2, looked up from the germline V gene, are MDHEN and SYDVKM. The CDR3 holds 14 amino acids from the cysteine to the phenylalanine. Solely the CDR3 DNA is kept, with 42 bases framed from the first base. This receptor chain uses TRBV28 and TRBJ1-2; TRBD1 is perhaps the D gene, given 6 matching bases. The sequencing sample was made of blood. This sequence originates from a human donor in good health. At the DNA level, the sequence is TGTGCCAGTCTCGACAGGAGTGCCAACTATGGCTACACCTTC. It codes for CASLDRSANYGYTF.